This record looks at one T cell receptor (beta chain) sequence and its context. The data belong to a study of T cell changes during pregnancy in multiple sclerosis. Germline V gene sequence: CDR1 KGHSH, CDR2 LQKENI. The CDR3 sequence is 12 residues long. V lost 6 bases to trimming and J lost 8 bases, with 10 bases between them. The data were produced by immunoSEQ multiplex PCR, yet TCRdb's version contains in-frame clones alone and is incomplete. The table lists about 130,000 clones, around 97% of them singletons, with 0.44% in the top ten. The rearrangement joins TRBV18 to TRBJ1-4; tentative D call: TRBD1 (5 bases). This receptor was obtained from a female donor with multiple sclerosis, enrolled in a pregnancy study. The sample was peripheral blood, taken after pregnancy. The CDR3 protein is CASSPNREKLFF. CDR3 bases: TGTGCCAGCTCCCCCAACAGGGAAAAACTGTTTTTT. Complete variable domain (other parts from reference TRBV18 and TRBJ1-4): NAGVMQNPRHLVRRRGQEARLRCSPMKGHSHVYWYRQLPEEGLKFMVYLQKENIIDESGMPKERFSAEFPKEGPSILRIQQVVRGDSAAYFCASSPNREKLFFGSGTQLSVL.